A single T cell receptor beta chain is shown here with its context. Its antigen is undetermined. This CDR3 has 16 residues. Germline-derived CDR1 and CDR2 are LNHDA and SQIVND (reference sequence). The V end lost 3 bases, the J end lost 4 bases, and 17 bases lay between the germline ends. The sample is drawn from a study of cytomegalovirus exposure and HLA in healthy donors. General observations from the study: Of the V segments, some could not be distinguished, including TRBV6-2 and TRBV6-3, and were excluded. In a later analysis, at a false discovery rate of 0.05, 15,000 to 20,000 TCR beta sequences were associated with HLA alleles. Later on, a genetic analysis was performed. It linked a missense variant in DCLRE1C with V- and J-gene trimming of TCR beta.

This cohort consisted of healthy bone marrow donors. Primers included in the PCR were 60 Vbeta and 13 Jbeta primers. TCRdb's table, derived via immunoSEQ multiplex PCR, lists solely in-frame clones and lacks some. The data hold 150,000 to 200,000 clones, with roughly four fifths observed a single time. Sequencing input: PBMCs. This TCR was recovered from a man aged 50-60 years in good health and CMV-seropositive. This chain links TRBV19 with TRBJ2-3, with D possibly matching TRBD2 (5 bases). CDR3 DNA: TGTGCCAGTAGTATTTGGCTAGCAGACGGATCAGATACGCAGTATTTT. This encodes CASSIWLADGSDTQYF.